This T cell receptor beta chain comes out of a study of tumor-infiltrating lymphocytes in localized non-small cell lung cancer. The germline CDR1 and CDR2 sequences are SNHLY and FYNNEI. This CDR3 is built from 16 residues. V was clipped by 7 bases and J by 5 bases; unmatched bases: 13. Here immunoSEQ multiplex PCR was the method, and the copy in TCRdb shows in-frame clones only, minus some. The data contain over 10,000 clones, about four fifths of them singletons. A note on this clone: Its antigen is as yet unknown.

Study-wide results and limits: Higher tumor T cell infiltration than in uninvolved lung was supported by TCRbeta sequencing.

Sequenced material: lung tumor tissue. The clonotype originates from a human donor with non-small cell lung cancer. The chain uses TRBV2 and TRBJ2-5; TRBD1 aligns across 10 bases. DNA for the CDR3: TGTGCCAGCAACCCGAACGCCGGACAGGGGGGTGAGACCCAGTACTTC. Amino acid sequence: CASNPNAGQGGETQYF.